These 9 T cell receptor beta chains share one sample of origin, sequenced in a study of blood T cell repertoires in COVID-19. Profiled with immunoSEQ multiplex PCR; TCRdb holds only in-frame clones, not every one. In the table there are about 200,000 clones, 80% to 90% of which are singletons. Sequences were obtained from PBMCs or T cells enriched from blood (not recorded which). The receptors stem from a middle-aged woman with acute COVID-19.

This clone has just one count. The sample has other DNA sequences that encode this CDR3 too. The rearrangement joins TRBV6-5 to TRBJ1-5; D is undetermined. V dropped 6 bases and J dropped 1 base, with 4 bases sitting between them. The CDR3 has 12 residues. Germline CDR1 reads MNHEY; CDR2 reads SVGAGI. The CDR3 coding sequence is TGTGCCAGCAGCAGGAGCAATCAGCCCCAGCATTTT. This translates into CASSRSNQPQHF.

The chain is built from TRBV19 and TRBJ1-2; TRBD1 agrees at 11 bases. Germline V lookup: CDR1 LNHDA, CDR2 SQIVND (reference sequence). This CDR3 comprises 16 residues. The J segment lost 2 bases and the V segment lost 7 bases, leaving 9 bases of the junction unmatched. In nucleotides, the CDR3 is TGTGCCAGTAATCGGGACAGGGGGAGATTGAACTATGGCTACACCTTC. It translates to CASNRDRGRLNYGYTF.

The rearrangement joins TRBV27 to TRBJ1-1; 10 nucleotides agree with TRBD1. Germline V gene data show CDR1 as MNHEY and CDR2 as SMNVEV (reference sequence). J lost 4 bases, V lost 6 bases, and 8 bases had no gene match. The CDR3 length is 15 residues. CDR3 sequence: CASRGPRQGATEAFF. CDR3 DNA sequence: TGTGCCAGCAGGGGGCCCCGACAGGGGGCCACTGAAGCTTTCTTT.

The chain links TRBV12-3 or TRBV12-4 to TRBJ2-5; perhaps TRBD1 as D (6 bases). The CDR3 runs to 13 residues. V lost 6 bases to trimming and J lost 1 base, with 9 bases between them. CDR3 nucleotide sequence: TGTGCCAGCAGGCTGACAGGCCAAGAGACCCAGTACTTC. Encoded protein: CASRLTGQETQYF.

The chain carries TRBV25-1 and TRBJ1-2; 7 positions agree with TRBD1. The CDR3 is 14 residues long. The germline V gene has CDR1 MGHDK and CDR2 SYGVNS. J gave up 5 bases and V 2 bases, and 5 bases lay outside the gene matches. The chain's CDR3 is CASSEQTGRYGYTF. In DNA, the CDR3 is TGTGCCAGCAGTGAACAGACAGGGAGGTATGGCTACACCTTC.

This chain's CDR3 is CASSTGGDTEAFF. The CDR3 nucleotides read TGTGCCAGTAGCACCGGGGGGGACACTGAAGCTTTCTTT. The rearrangement links TRBV19 to TRBJ1-1; tentatively, D is TRBD1 (5 bases). Trimming took 6 bases from V and 3 from J, leaving 11 bases between them. The CDR3 consists of 13 residues. CDR1 is LNHDA and CDR2 is SQIVND in the germline V gene (reference sequence). The complete variable domain, with remaining parts taken from reference TRBV19 and TRBJ1-1, reads DGGITQSPKYLFRKEGQNVTLSCEQNLNHDAMYWYRQDPGQGLRLIYYSQIVNDFQKGDIAEGYSVSREKKESFPLTVTSAQKNPTAFYLCASSTGGDTEAFFGQGTRLTVV.

The chain carries TRBV28 and TRBJ2-5; D gene unclear. CDR1 MDHEN and CDR2 SYDVKM come from the germline V gene. Trimming took 4 bases from V and 1 from J, leaving 7 bases between them. The CDR3 loop spans 13 amino acids. CDR3 nucleotides: TGTGCCAGCAGTTATGGCAGCCAAGAGACCCAGTACTTC. This gives the protein CASSYGSQETQYF.

This chain connects TRBV7-9 to TRBJ2-7; D unresolved. Germline V gives CDR1 SEHNR, CDR2 FQNEAQ (reference sequence). V was cut by 5 bases and J by 3 bases, with 11 bases left in between. The CDR3 length is 13 residues. CDR3 nucleotide sequence: TGTGCCAGCAGCGGTAGATTTATCTACGAGCAGTACTTC. Protein product: CASSGRFIYEQYF. The entire variable domain, with the rest obtained from reference TRBV7-9 and TRBJ2-7, is as follows: DTGVSQNPRHKITKRGQNVTFRCDPISEHNRLYWYRQTLGQGPEFLTYFQNEAQLEKSRLLSDRFSAERPKGSFSTLEIQRTEQGDSAMYLCASSGRFIYEQYFGPGTRLTVT.

The chain employs TRBV7-3 and TRBJ2-2; 9 nucleotides line up with TRBD2. Per the germline V gene, CDR1 is SGHTA and CDR2 is FQGTGA. V shed 5 bases, J shed 7 bases, and the junction held 17 bases outside the gene matches. This CDR3 contains 18 residues. The CDR3 protein is CASSPHLLAGVGVGELFF. The CDR3 DNA sequence: TGTGCCAGCAGCCCCCACCTTTTAGCGGGAGTGGGGGTCGGGGAGCTGTTTTTT.